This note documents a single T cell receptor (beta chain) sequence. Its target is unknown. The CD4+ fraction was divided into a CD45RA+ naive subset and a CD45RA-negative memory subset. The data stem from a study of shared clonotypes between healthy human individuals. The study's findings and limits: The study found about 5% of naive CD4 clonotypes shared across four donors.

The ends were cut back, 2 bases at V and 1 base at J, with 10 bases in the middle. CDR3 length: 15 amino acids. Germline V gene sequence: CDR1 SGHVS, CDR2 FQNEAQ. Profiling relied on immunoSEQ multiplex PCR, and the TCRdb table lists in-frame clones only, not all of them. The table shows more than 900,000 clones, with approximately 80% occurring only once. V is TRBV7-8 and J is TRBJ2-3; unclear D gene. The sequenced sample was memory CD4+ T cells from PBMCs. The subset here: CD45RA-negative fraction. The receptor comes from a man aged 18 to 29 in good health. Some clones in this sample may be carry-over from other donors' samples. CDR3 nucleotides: TGTGCCAGCAGCTTAAGCCTAGGTGGCACAGATACGCAGTATTTT. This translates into CASSLSLGGTDTQYF.